This TCR beta chain was captured in a study of OX40 agonist ivuxolimab in advanced cancers. Whole-study context: Past anti-PD-1, anti-PD-L1 or anti-CTLA-4 therapy was accepted, and roughly 38% had received some. Study-wide findings and caveats: Clonal expansion was seen in CD4+ and CD8+ blood T cells by week 6 at 0.1 to 3.0 mg/kg.

Comment on this clone: The antigen is undetermined.

Sequenced by immunoSEQ multiplex PCR; TCRdb stores in-frame clones only, minus some. This table holds tens of thousands of clones, roughly 94% found once. CDR3 length: 12 residues. This chain connects TRBV1 to TRBJ1-2. TRBV1 is described as a pseudogene. This sequence was found in an adult with an advanced solid tumor such as melanoma, head and neck, liver or kidney cancer. This specimen consisted of CD4+ or CD8+ T cells sorted from blood, obtained in a trial of the OX40 agonist ivuxolimab. The CDR3 region has the DNA TGCACCAGCAGCCCTGAGCTGCACTTCGACACCTTC. This gives the protein CTSSPELHFDTF.